This TCR beta chain was recovered during a study of T cell repertoires in cytomegalovirus infection (dated by TCRdb to the late 2010s). As for the study more broadly: Peptide stimulations targeted recently identified HLA-C-restricted CMV epitopes, whose presentation resists viral immunomodulation, together with well-studied HLA-B-restricted epitopes. Donor HLA type was relevant to the analysis, as public TCR beta signatures indicated carriage of CMV infection together with the matching HLA type.

Overall results and qualifications from the work: In the ex vivo response, HLA-C-restricted CMV-specific TCR beta clonotypes were dominant, and in two of eight donors the single most frequent clonotype came from this HLA-C-restricted group. Cumulative frequency of public TCR beta family members discriminated carriers of CMV infection plus the relevant HLA type in this cohort and an independent approximately 400-donor cohort.

What the treatment or condition label conveys for this sample: in vitro stimulation with specific CMV peptide epitopes to enrich CMV-specific T cells. Including cysteine and phenylalanine, the CDR3 has 14 amino acids. Here the CDR3 DNA is all that survives: 42 bases in frame from base 1. V is reduced by 6 bases and J by 2 bases, leaving a spacing of 13 bases between them. From a lookup of the germline V gene (reference sequence), CDR1 and CDR2 are SEHNR and FQNEAQ. This sample was sequenced with an Illumina HiSeq 1500. TCRdb trimmed public reads at Q25 via fastp, called clones via MiXCR and kept in-frame beta chains. Entries are consolidated by CDR3 protein sequence, retaining the most common genes and DNA. This sample has approximately 1,000,000 distinct CDR3 sequences in its table, and about a third of those were observed once. About 14% of the sample belongs to the ten largest clones. At least ten counts were recorded for this clonotype. Its antigen is unknown. No base qualities exist here, and no much larger clone lies one base off it.

The source of this sequence is a human donor in good health (CMV status not recorded). Some clones in this sample may be carry-over from other donors' samples. Recombination linked TRBV7-9 to TRBJ1-2, with the D gene call left open. Source: cultured CD8+ T cells from PBMCs, taken from culture after CMV antigen stimulation. This receptor carries the CDR3 CASRPPHTNYGYTF. The bases are TGTGCCAGCAGACCTCCACATACGAACTATGGCTACACCTTC.